Given below is one T cell receptor (beta chain) in context. Its target is unknown. Quantitative 5'-RACE with molecular barcodes generated TCR beta libraries. One entry per CDR3 protein, called by TCRdb with MiXCR from the 5' RACE reads. The sample includes 200,000 to 300,000 distinct CDR3 sequences, roughly 32% of them seen just once. This record comes from a study of CD8 T cells in ankylosing spondylitis. The study's findings and limits: Significantly higher representation of disease-linked clones was reported for matched ankylosing spondylitis synovial fluid. CD8+ by phenotype, disease-linked clones were relatively rare in peripheral blood.

Germline V CDR1 and CDR2: DFQATT, SNEGSKA (reference sequence). V trimming: 3 bases; J trimming: 3 bases; junction bases outside the gene matches: 1. CDR3 length equals 13 residues. The rearrangement uses TRBV20-1 and TRBJ2-2; TRBD1 matches 7 bases. The source material was blood, either unsorted or a sorted T cell fraction (not recorded which). This receptor was obtained from a male donor with ankylosing spondylitis or in good health (not recorded which). CDR3: CSARGQYTGELFF. CDR3 bases: TGCAGTGCTAGGGGACAGTACACCGGGGAGCTGTTTTTT.